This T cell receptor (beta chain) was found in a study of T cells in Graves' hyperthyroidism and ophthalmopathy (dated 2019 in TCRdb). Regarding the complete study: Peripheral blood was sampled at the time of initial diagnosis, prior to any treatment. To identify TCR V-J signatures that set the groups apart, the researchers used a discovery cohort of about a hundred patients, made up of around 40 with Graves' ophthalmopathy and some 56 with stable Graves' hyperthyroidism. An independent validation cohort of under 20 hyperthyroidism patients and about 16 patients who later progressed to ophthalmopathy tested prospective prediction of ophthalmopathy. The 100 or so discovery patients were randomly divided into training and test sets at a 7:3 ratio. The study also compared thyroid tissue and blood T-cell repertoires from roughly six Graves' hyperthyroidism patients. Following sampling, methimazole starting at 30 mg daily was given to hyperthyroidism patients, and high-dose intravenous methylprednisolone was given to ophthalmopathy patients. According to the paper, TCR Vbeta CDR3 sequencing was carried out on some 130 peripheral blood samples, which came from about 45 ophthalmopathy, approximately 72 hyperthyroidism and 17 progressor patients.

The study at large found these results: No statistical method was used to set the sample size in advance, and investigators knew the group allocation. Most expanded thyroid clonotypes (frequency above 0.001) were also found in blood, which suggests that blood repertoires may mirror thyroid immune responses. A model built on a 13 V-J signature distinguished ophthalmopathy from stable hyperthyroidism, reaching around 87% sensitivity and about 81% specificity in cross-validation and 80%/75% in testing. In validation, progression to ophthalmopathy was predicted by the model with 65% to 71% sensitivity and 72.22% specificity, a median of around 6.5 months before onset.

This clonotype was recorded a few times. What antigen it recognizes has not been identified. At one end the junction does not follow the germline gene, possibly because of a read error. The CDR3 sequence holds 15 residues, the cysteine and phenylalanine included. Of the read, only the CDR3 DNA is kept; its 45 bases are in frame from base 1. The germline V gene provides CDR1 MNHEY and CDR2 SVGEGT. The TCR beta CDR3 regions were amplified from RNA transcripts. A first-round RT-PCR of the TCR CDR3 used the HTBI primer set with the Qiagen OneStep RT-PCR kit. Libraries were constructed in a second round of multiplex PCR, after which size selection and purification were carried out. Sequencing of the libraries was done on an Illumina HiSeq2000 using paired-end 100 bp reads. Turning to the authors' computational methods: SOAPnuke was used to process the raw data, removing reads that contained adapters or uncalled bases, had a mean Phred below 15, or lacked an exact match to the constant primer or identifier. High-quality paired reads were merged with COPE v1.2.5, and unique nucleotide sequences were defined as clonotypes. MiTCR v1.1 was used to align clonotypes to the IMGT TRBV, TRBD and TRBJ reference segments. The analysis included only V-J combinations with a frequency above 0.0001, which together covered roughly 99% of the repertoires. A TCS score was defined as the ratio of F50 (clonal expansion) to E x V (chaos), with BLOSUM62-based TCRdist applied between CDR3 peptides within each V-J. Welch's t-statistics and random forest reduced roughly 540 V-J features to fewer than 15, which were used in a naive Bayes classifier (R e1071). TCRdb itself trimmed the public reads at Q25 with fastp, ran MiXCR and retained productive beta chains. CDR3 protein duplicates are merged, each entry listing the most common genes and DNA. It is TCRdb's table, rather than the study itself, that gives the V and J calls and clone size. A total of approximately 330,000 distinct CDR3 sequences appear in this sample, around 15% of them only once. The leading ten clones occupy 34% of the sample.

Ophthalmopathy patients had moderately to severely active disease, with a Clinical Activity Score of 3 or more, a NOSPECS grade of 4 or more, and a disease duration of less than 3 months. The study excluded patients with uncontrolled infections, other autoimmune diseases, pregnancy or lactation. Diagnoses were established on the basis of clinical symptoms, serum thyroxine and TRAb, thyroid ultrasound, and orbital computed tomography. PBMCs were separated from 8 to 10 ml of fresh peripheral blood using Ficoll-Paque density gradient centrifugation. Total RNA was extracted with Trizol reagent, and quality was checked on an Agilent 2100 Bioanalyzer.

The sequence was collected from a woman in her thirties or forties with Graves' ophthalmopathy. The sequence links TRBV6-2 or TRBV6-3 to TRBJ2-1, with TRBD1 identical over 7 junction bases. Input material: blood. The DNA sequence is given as TGTGCCAGCAGTAGACAGGGAAGTCTCTCCAATGAGCAGTCCTTC. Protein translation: CASSRQGSLSNEQSF.